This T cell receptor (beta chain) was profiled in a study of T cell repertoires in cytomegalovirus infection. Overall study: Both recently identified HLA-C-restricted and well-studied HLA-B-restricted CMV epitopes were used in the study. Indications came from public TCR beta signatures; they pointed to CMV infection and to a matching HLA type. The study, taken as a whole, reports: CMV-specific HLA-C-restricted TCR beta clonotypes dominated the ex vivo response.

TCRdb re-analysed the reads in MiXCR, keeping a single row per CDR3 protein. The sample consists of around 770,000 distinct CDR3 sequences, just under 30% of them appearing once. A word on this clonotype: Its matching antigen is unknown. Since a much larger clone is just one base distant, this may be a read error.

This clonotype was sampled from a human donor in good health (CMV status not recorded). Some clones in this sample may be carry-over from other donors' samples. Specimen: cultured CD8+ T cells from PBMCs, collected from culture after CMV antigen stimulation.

The CDR3 is CASNLRGPDSNQPQHF. The CDR3 coding sequence is TGTGCCAGCAATTTAAGGGGACCAGATAGCAATCAGCCCCAGCATTTT. The chain links TRBV27 to TRBJ1-5, with a possible D match to TRBD1 (5 bases). The CDR3 consists of 16 residues. Germline V gene sequence: CDR1 MNHEY, CDR2 SMNVEV (reference sequence).